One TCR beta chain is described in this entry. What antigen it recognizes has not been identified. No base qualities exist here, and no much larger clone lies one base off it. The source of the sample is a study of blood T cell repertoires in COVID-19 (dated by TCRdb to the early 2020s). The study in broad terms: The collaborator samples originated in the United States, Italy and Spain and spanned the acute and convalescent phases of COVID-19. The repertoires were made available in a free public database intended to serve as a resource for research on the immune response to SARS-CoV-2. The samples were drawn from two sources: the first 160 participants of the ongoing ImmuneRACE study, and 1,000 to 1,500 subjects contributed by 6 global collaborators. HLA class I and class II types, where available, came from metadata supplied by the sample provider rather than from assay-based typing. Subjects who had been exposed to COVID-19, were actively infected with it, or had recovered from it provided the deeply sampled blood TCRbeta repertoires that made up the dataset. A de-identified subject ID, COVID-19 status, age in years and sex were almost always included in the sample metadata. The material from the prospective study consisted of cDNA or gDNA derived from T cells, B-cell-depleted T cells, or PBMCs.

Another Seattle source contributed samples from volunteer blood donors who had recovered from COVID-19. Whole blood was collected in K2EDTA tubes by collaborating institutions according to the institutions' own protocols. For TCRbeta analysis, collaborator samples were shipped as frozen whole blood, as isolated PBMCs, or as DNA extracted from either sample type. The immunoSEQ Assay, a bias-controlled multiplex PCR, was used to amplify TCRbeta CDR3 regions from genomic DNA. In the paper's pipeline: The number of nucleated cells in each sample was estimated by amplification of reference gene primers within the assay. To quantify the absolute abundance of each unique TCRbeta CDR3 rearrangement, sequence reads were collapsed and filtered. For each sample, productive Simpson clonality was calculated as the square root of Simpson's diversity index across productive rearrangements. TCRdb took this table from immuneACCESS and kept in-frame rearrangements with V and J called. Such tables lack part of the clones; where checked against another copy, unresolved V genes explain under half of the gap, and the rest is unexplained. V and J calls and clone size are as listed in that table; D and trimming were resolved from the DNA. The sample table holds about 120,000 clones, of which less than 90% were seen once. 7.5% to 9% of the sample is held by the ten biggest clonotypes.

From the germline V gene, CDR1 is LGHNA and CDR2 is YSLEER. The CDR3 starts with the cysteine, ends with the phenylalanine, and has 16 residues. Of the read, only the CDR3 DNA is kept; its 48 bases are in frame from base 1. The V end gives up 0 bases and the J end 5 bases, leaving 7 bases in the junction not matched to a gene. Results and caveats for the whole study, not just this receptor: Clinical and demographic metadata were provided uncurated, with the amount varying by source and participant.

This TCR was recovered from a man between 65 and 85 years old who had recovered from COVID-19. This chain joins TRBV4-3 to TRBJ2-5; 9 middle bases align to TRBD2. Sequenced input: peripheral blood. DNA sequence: TGCGCCAGCAGCCAAGAGGCTAGCGGGGCCCAGGAGACCCAGTACTTC. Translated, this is CASSQEASGAQETQYF.